These T cell receptor beta chains were read from a single sample in a study of blood T cell repertoires in COVID-19. The assay was immunoSEQ multiplex PCR, and TCRdb's table has in-frame clones only and misses some. This sample carries under 300,000 clones, around 90% of them seen once, and the ten largest clones take 6% to 9%. Input material: peripheral blood. These receptor sequences come from a man aged 60 to 69 who had recovered from COVID-19. Each CDR3 is given with its conserved first and last residue. The order of the fields is clone size, V gene, J gene, D gene, CDR3 protein, CDR3 DNA. A D gene is named only where the DNA matches it firmly. Rows may omit the clone size; those that give it use once, few, many or a size class.

abundance: -; v_gene: TRBV6-6; j_gene: TRBJ1-3; d_gene: -; CDR3aa: CASSFEPGTGNTIYF; CDR3nt: TGTGCCAGCAGTTTCGAGCCGGGAACTGGAAACACCATATATTTT
abundance: -; v_gene: TRBV5-5; j_gene: TRBJ2-3; d_gene: -; CDR3aa: CASSLNTPSTDTQYF; CDR3nt: TGTGCCAGCAGCTTGAACACCCCCAGCACAGATACGCAGTATTTT
abundance: -; v_gene: TRBV2; j_gene: TRBJ1-4; d_gene: TRBD1; CDR3aa: CARRGAGARYEKLFF; CDR3nt: TGTGCCCGCAGGGGGGCGGGGGCTCGTTATGAAAAACTGTTTTTT
abundance: -; v_gene: TRBV30; j_gene: TRBJ1-6; d_gene: TRBD1; CDR3aa: CAWSVRAGGFSPLHF; CDR3nt: TGTGCCTGGAGTGTACGGGCAGGGGGATTTTCACCCCTCCACTTT
abundance: once; v_gene: TRBV9; j_gene: TRBJ1-2; d_gene: -; CDR3aa: CASSGRRGSYGYTF; CDR3nt: TGTGCCAGCAGCGGCAGACGGGGAAGCTATGGCTACACCTTC
abundance: -; v_gene: TRBV19; j_gene: TRBJ1-4; d_gene: -; CDR3aa: CASSPQGEEKLFF; CDR3nt: TGTGCCAGTAGTCCCCAGGGCGAGGAAAAACTGTTTTTT
abundance: -; v_gene: TRBV18; j_gene: TRBJ1-6; d_gene: TRBD1; CDR3aa: CASSPQASGTGGNSPLHF; CDR3nt: TGTGCCAGCTCACCACAAGCTTCCGGGACAGGGGGGAATTCACCCCTCCACTTT
abundance: -; v_gene: TRBV3-1/TRBV3-2; j_gene: TRBJ2-4; d_gene: -; CDR3aa: CASSRASKNIQYF; CDR3nt: TGTGCCAGCAGCCGAGCTAGCAAAAACATTCAGTACTTC
abundance: -; v_gene: TRBV27; j_gene: TRBJ2-3; d_gene: -; CDR3aa: CASSRGWTDTQYF; CDR3nt: TGTGCCAGCAGTAGGGGGTGGACAGATACGCAGTATTTT
abundance: once; v_gene: TRBV6-4; j_gene: TRBJ1-5; d_gene: -; CDR3aa: CASSVQGDQPQHF; CDR3nt: TGTGCCAGCAGTGTGCAGGGTGATCAGCCCCAGCATTTT
abundance: -; v_gene: TRBV6-5; j_gene: TRBJ1-5; d_gene: -; CDR3aa: CASSSPNQPQHF; CDR3nt: TGTGCCAGCAGTTCCCCGAATCAGCCCCAGCATTTT
abundance: -; v_gene: TRBV6-6; j_gene: TRBJ2-3; d_gene: TRBD2; CDR3aa: CASSYPASGGANMQYF; CDR3nt: TGTGCCAGCAGTTACCCGGCTAGCGGGGGGGCAAATATGCAGTATTTT
abundance: once; v_gene: TRBV24-1; j_gene: TRBJ1-1; d_gene: TRBD1; CDR3aa: CATSTNRGLVTEAFF; CDR3nt: TGTGCCACCAGTACCAACAGGGGCTTAGTTACTGAAGCTTTCTTT
abundance: -; v_gene: TRBV10-3; j_gene: TRBJ1-1; d_gene: -; CDR3aa: CAIKLGGEGNTEAFF; CDR3nt: TGTGCCATCAAATTAGGGGGGGAGGGGAACACTGAAGCTTTCTTT
abundance: once; v_gene: TRBV10-3; j_gene: TRBJ2-7; d_gene: -; CDR3aa: CAISAQGTRGPYEQYF; CDR3nt: TGTGCCATCAGCGCCCAGGGCACGCGCGGACCCTACGAGCAGTACTTC
abundance: -; v_gene: TRBV6-5; j_gene: TRBJ2-1; d_gene: TRBD1; CDR3aa: CASRGQGLYNEQFF; CDR3nt: TGTGCCAGCAGGGGACAGGGGCTATACAATGAGCAGTTCTTC
abundance: -; v_gene: TRBV7-8; j_gene: TRBJ2-1; d_gene: -; CDR3aa: CASSLGSLSAPSRNEQFF; CDR3nt: TGTGCCAGCAGCTTAGGGTCTCTAAGCGCCCCAAGTCGGAATGAGCAGTTCTTC
abundance: once; v_gene: TRBV25-1; j_gene: TRBJ1-6; d_gene: -; CDR3aa: CASSEREAYNSPLHF; CDR3nt: TGTGCCAGCAGTGAGAGGGAGGCCTATAATTCACCCCTCCACTTT
abundance: -; v_gene: TRBV19; j_gene: TRBJ2-1; d_gene: -; CDR3aa: CASKGTYNEQFF; CDR3nt: TGTGCCAGTAAGGGGACCTACAATGAGCAGTTCTTC
abundance: -; v_gene: TRBV7-8; j_gene: TRBJ1-1; d_gene: -; CDR3aa: CASSSNTGFTEAFF; CDR3nt: TGTGCCAGCAGCAGCAATACAGGGTTTACTGAAGCTTTCTTT
abundance: once; v_gene: TRBV3-1/TRBV3-2; j_gene: TRBJ1-2; d_gene: -; CDR3aa: CASSLSIQGNYGYTF; CDR3nt: TGTGCCAGCAGCCTGTCCATTCAGGGGAACTATGGCTACACCTTC
abundance: -; v_gene: TRBV10-2; j_gene: TRBJ1-2; d_gene: TRBD1; CDR3aa: CASSDPRTGLLYGYTF; CDR3nt: TGCGCCAGCAGTGACCCGAGGACAGGACTGCTCTATGGCTACACCTTC